This T cell receptor beta chain was sequenced for a study of Graves' ophthalmopathy and Graves' hyperthyroidism. Investigators amplified TCR beta CDR3 regions from RNA transcripts. The library came from an HTBI-primed first-round RT-PCR and a second-round multiplex PCR. TCRdb re-called the multiplex PCR reads through MiXCR, storing one row per CDR3 protein. The sample carries some 520,000 distinct CDR3 sequences, around 14% recorded once. This clonotype was detected ten times or more. The V gene lost 8 bases and the J gene lost 4 bases, with 11 bases spanning the gap. The CDR3 spans 12 residues. The sequence was collected from a woman aged 30 to 39 with Graves' ophthalmopathy. The chain links TRBV12-3 or TRBV12-4 to TRBJ1-1; the D gene is possibly TRBD1 (6 bases). Sequenced sample: blood. CDR3 sequence reads: CASQGFGTEAFF. Written as DNA, the CDR3 is TGTGCCAGCCAGGGGTTTGGCACTGAAGCTTTCTTT.